This T cell receptor beta chain was sequenced for a study of Ad26.COV2.S vaccination and SARS-CoV-2 variants (dated by TCRdb to the early 2020s). For the wider study: Donors in the vaccine arm were drawn from COV1001, a multicentre, randomized, double-blind, placebo-controlled phase I-IIa trial testing Ad26.COV2.S in healthy adults. Investigators remained blinded to trial group allocation during experiments and outcome assessment. TCRbeta repertoire sequencing served as the tool for gauging how specific and how broad the SARS-CoV-2-reactive T cell receptors were following Ad26.COV2.S vaccination. Trial participants were randomized into five groups of five: low-dose or high-dose Ad26.COV2.S given once or twice, or placebo on both occasions. The TCR-sequenced set comprised about 32 samples: some 20 Ad26.COV2.S vaccine recipients, 5 placebo recipients and 8 SARS-CoV-2 convalescent individuals. Ad26.COV2.S was administered intramuscularly at 5 x 10^10 or 1 x 10^11 viral particles, either as a single shot or as two shots given 56 days apart. Study-wide conclusions, independent of this receptor: After vaccination, spike-specific CD8+ and CD4+ T cell responses were reported to show substantial breadth. According to the authors, total T cell responses may have been underestimated by the TCR breadth and depth analyses. Compared with placebo recipients, Ad26.COV2.S recipients showed higher spike-specific TCR breadth (P = 0.0014). The study was not powered for comparison of responses between vaccine doses or regimens. Vaccine and placebo recipients had similar non-spike TCR breadth, a finding consistent with the vaccine containing only spike.

Reading the label with the study, this specimen's treatment or condition is: about 20 received Ad26.COV2.S at low or high dose, single or two shots; about 5 received placebo; per-sample allocation not given. For vaccine and placebo recipients, repertoires were sequenced using samples collected on day 63 after the first injection. In Cohort 1b, 25 adults aged 18-55 years were enrolled at a single site in Boston, USA, between 29 July and 7 August 2020. Ad26.COV2.S consisted of a replication-incompetent adenovirus type 26 vector by which a prefusion-stabilized SARS-CoV-2 spike protein from the original Wuhan strain was expressed. Per the germline V gene, SGDLS is the CDR1 and YYNGEE is the CDR2. V loses 1 base, J loses 4 bases, and the germline ends lie 5 bases apart. The CDR3 runs 13 residues from the cysteine to the phenylalanine. Of the read, only the CDR3 DNA is kept; its 39 bases are in frame from base 1.

The immunoSEQ Assay was the method used to sequence TCRbeta CDR3 regions. After extraction, genomic DNA underwent amplification by bias-controlled multiplex PCR, followed by high-throughput sequencing. The study's processing was this. Collapsing and filtering of sequences were performed to quantify the absolute abundance of each unique TCRbeta CDR3 region. T cell fraction was estimated by normalizing TCRbeta template counts to usable DNA, which was measured by amplifying reference genes present in all nucleated cells. Repertoire TCRs were annotated as SARS-CoV-2-specific by exact matching of V gene, CDR3 amino acid sequence and J gene to a known reactive TCR set. The reference SARS-CoV-2 TCR set was obtained from MIRA and was filtered for enrichment in COVID-19-positive ImmuneCODE repertoires, whereby public or cross-reactive TCRs were removed. Using the MIRA antigens, annotated TCRs were further analysed by specific ORF or by position within an ORF. Breadth was defined as the number of annotated unique rearrangements divided by the total number of unique productive rearrangements, and depth was defined as the summed frequency of the annotated unique rearrangements. Two-sided Wilcoxon rank-sum tests were used to compare TCR breadth between groups. TCRdb took over this immuneACCESS table, retaining in-frame rearrangements with V and J assigned. Such tables are incomplete; in checked studies, under half of the missing clones stem from an unresolved V gene, and the remainder is unexplained. D and trimming come from the DNA, and the V and J calls and clone size come from that table. Counted in this sample were about 680,000 clones; 80% to 90% of them appeared once. The ten largest account for about 1.5% of the sample.

On this clone: The antigen it binds to is not known. No clone much larger than this one lies a single base away; base qualities are absent. This sample also contains other DNA sequences that code for the same CDR3.

The sample in question was peripheral blood, obtained in a trial of Ad26.COV2.S vaccine versus placebo. The sequence came from a person aged 18-65 years who received the Ad26.COV2.S COVID-19 vaccine or a placebo. The chain couples TRBV9 to TRBJ2-2, with the D gene too uncertain to name. This receptor carries the CDR3 CASSVRVTGELFF. The DNA sequence reads TGTGCCAGCAGCGTACGGGTCACCGGGGAGCTGTTTTTT.